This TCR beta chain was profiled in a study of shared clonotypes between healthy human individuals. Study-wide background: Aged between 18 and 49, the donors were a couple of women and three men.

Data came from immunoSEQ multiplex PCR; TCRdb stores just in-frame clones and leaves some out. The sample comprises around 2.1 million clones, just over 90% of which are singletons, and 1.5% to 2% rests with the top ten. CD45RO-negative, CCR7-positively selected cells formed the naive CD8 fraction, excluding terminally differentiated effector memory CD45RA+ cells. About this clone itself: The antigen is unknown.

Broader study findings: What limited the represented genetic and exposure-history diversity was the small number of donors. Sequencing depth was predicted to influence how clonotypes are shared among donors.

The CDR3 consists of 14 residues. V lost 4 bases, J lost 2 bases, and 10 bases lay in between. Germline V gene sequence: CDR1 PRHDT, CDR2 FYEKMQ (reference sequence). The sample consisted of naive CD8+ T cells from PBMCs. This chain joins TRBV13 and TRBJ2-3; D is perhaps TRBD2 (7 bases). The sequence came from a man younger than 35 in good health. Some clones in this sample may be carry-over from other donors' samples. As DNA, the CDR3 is TGTGCCAGCAGCTACCGGGGGGCCACAGATACGCAGTATTTT. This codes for CASSYRGATDTQYF.